The sequence of this TCR beta chain was determined in a study of identifying expanded T cells in peripheral blood. Germline V gene lookup returns CDR1 SEHNR and CDR2 FQNEAQ (reference sequence). Trimming took 4 bases from V and 2 from J, leaving 4 bases between them. The CDR3 covers 12 residues. Healthy donors had no documented immune events, such as infections, while sampled. Worth noting for this clone: Its antigen remains unknown.

Here immunoSEQ multiplex PCR was the method, and the copy in TCRdb shows in-frame clones only, minus some. The sample includes under 70,000 clones, more than 70% of them seen just once. Overall study results and limits: Over two and four weeks, about 15 and 19 clones changed, versus approximately 1.1 between replicates.

This TCR was sampled from a person aged 18 to 75 in good health. Specimen: blood. The chain has TRBV7-9 and TRBJ2-3, with unresolved D. Here the CDR3 reads CASSWDTDTQYF. The CDR3 DNA sequence: TGTGCCAGCAGCTGGGACACAGATACGCAGTATTTT.